This record concerns one TCR beta chain sequence. Its specificity is unknown. A J-beta primer mix and a sample-barcoded 5' primer were used in a second PCR of about 6 to 12 cycles. In TCRdb, the 5' RACE reads were re-called with MiXCR into one record per CDR3 protein. The table shows 910,000 or so distinct CDR3 sequences, with around 54% occurring only once. Ranging in age from about 6 to 100, the donors were healthy Caucasian individuals from Russia. The CDR3 loop spans 17 amino acids. The junction had 16 bases not matched to a gene; V was cut back by 6 bases and J by 4 bases. CDR1 is MNHNS and CDR2 is SASEGT in the germline V gene. This sample was taken from a study of blood T cells in healthy people across ages. Study context: Roughly one uniquely barcoded beta molecule per two T cells was captured.

Study-wide results and limits: Shifts in expanded clonotypes may have been confounded by donor CMV status, which was unknown. Diversity of TCR beta correlated strongly with naive T cell percentage.

This chain joins TRBV6-1 and TRBJ2-3; the match to TRBD2 covers 7 bases. The material sequenced was blood. The source is a woman aged 55-69 years in good health. The CDR3 region is CASSSFSRAGRADTQYF. The CDR3 DNA sequence: TGTGCCAGCAGCTCCTTCTCGCGAGCGGGAAGGGCAGATACGCAGTATTTT.